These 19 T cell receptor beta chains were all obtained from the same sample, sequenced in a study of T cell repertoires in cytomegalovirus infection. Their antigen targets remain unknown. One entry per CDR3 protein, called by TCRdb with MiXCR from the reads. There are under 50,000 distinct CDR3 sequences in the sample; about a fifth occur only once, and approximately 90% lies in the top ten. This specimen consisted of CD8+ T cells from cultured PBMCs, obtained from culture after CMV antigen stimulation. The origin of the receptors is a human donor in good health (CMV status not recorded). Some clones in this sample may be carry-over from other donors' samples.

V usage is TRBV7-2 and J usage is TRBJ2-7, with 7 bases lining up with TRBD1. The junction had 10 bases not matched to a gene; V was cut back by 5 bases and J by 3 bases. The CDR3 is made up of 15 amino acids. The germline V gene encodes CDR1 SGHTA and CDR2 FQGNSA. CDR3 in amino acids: CASSQFPGQHYEQYF. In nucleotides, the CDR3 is TGTGCCAGCAGCCAGTTCCCGGGACAGCACTACGAGCAGTACTTC.

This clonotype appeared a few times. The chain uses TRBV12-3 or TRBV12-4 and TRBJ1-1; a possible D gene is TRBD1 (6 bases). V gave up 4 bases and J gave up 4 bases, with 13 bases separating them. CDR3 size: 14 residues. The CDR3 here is CASSSPQGSTEAFF. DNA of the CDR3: TGTGCCAGCAGTTCCCCTCAGGGGAGCACTGAAGCTTTCTTT.

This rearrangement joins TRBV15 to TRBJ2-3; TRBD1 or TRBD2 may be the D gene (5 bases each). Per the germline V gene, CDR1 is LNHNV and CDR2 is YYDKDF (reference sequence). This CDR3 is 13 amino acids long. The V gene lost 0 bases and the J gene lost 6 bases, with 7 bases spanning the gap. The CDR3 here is CATSREGEDTQYF. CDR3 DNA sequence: TGTGCCACCAGCAGAGAGGGGGAGGATACGCAGTATTTT.

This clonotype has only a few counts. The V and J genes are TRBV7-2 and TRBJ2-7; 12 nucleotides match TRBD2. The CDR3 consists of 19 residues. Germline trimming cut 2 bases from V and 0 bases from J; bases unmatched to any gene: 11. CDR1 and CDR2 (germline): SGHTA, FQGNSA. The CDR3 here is CASSLRSSGRAQSSYEQYF. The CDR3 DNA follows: TGTGCCAGCAGCTTAAGATCTAGCGGGAGGGCTCAGAGCTCCTACGAGCAGTACTTC.

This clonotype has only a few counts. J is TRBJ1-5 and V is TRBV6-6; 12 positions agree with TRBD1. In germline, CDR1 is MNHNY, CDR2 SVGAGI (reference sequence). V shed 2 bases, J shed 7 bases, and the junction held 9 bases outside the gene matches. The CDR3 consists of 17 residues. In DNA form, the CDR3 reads TGTGCCAGCAGTTACCCGGGACAGGGGGCGAGTGGACAGCCCCAGCATTTT. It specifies CASSYPGQGASGQPQHF.

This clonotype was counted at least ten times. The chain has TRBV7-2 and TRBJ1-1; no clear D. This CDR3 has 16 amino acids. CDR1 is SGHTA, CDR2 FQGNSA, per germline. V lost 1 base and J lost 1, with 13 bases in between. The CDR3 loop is CASSLVPRGKNTEAFF. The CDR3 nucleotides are TGTGCCAGCAGCTTAGTCCCACGGGGTAAGAACACTGAAGCTTTCTTT.

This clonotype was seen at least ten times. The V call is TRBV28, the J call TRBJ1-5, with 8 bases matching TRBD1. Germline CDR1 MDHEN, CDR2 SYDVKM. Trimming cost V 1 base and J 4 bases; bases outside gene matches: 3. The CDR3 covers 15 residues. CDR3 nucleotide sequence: TGTGCCAGCAGTTTATTACAGGGGGGAAATCAGCCCCAGCATTTT. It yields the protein CASSLLQGGNQPQHF.

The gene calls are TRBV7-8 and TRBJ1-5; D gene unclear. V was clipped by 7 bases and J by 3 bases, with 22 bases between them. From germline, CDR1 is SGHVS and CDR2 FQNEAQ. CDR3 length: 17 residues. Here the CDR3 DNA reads TGTGCCAGCACCTCCTCAAATCGGGGTAGCCCCAATCAGCCCCAGCATTTT. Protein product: CASTSSNRGSPNQPQHF.

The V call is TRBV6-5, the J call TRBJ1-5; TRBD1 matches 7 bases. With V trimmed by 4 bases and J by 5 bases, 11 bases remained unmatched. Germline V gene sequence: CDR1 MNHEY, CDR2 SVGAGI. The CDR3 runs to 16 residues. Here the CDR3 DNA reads TGTGCCAGCAGTTTGCGAACCGGGACAGCGGATCAGCCCCAGCATTTT. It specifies CASSLRTGTADQPQHF.

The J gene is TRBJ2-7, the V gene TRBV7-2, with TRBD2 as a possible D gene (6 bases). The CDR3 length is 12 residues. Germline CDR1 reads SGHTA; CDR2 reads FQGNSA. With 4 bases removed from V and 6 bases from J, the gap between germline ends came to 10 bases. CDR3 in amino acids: CASSYGTSEQYF. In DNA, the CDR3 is TGTGCCAGCAGCTACGGGACTTCCGAGCAGTACTTC.

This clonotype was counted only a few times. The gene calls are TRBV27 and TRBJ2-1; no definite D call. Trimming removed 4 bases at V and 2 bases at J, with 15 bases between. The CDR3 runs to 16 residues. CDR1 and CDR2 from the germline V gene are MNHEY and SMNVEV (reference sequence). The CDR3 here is CASSSPQNWAYNEQFF. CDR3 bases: TGTGCCAGCAGTTCCCCCCAAAACTGGGCCTACAATGAGCAGTTCTTC.

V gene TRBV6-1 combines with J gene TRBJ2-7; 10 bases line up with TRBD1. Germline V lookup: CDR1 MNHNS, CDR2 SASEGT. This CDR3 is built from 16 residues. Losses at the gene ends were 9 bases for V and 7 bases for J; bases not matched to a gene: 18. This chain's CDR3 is CASTRYPGTGEEEQYF. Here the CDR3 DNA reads TGTGCCAGTACAAGATACCCTGGGACAGGGGAGGAGGAGCAGTACTTC.

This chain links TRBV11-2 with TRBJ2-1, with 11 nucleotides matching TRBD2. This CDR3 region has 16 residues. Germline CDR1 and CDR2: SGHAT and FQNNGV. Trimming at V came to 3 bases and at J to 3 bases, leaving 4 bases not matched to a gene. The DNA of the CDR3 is TGTGCCAGCAGCTTGGGGGGGACTAGCGGCTACAATGAGCAGTTCTTC. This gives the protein CASSLGGTSGYNEQFF.

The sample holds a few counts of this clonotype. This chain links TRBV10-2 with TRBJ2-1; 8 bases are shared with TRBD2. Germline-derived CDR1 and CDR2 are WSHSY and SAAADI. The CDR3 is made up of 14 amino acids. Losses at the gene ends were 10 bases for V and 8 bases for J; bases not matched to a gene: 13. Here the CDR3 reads CATRARGGAYEQFF. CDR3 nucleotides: TGCGCCACCCGGGCACGGGGGGGGGCATATGAGCAGTTCTTC.

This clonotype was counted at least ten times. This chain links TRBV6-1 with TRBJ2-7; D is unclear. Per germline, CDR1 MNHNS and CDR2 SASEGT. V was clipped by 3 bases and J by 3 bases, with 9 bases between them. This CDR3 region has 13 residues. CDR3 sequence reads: CASSEWPGYEQYF. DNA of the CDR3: TGTGCCAGCAGTGAGTGGCCGGGCTACGAGCAGTACTTC.

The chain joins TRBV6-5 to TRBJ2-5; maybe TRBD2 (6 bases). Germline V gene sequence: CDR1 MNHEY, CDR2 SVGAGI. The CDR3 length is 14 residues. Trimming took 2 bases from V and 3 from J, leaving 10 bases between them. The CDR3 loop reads CASSYPGLEETQYF. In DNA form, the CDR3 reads TGTGCCAGCAGTTACCCGGGACTCGAAGAGACCCAGTACTTC.

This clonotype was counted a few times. DNA for the CDR3: TGTGCCAGCAGTTATGGGGGCAGGGGGGATCAGCCCCAGCATTTT. This sequence encodes CASSYGGRGDQPQHF. This chain uses TRBV28 with TRBJ1-5; 7 nucleotides match TRBD1. The germline V gene encodes CDR1 MDHEN and CDR2 SYDVKM. J was trimmed by 5 bases and V by 4 bases; bases with no gene match: 8. The CDR3 contains 15 residues.

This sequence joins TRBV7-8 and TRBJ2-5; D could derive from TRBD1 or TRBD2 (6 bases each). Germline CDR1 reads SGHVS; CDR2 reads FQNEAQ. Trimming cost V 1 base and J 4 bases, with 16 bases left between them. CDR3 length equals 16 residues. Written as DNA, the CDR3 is TGTGCCAGCAGCTTAGATAGGGGGGCCCGAGTAGAGACCCAGTACTTC. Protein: CASSLDRGARVETQYF. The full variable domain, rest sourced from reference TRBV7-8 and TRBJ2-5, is GAGVSQSPRYKVAKRGQDVALRCDPISGHVSLFWYQQALGQGPEFLTYFQNEAQLDKSGLPSDRFFAERPEGSVSTLKIQRTQQEDSAVYLCASSLDRGARVETQYFGPGTRLLVL.

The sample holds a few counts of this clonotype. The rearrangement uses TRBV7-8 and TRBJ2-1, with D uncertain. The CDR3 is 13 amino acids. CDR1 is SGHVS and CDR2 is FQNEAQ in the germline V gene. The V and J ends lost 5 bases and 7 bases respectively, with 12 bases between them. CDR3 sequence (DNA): TGTGCCAGCAGCGAAACCCCGGAAAATGAGCAGTTCTTC. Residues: CASSETPENEQFF.